The 27 T cell receptor beta chains listed next were all sequenced from one sample in a study of T-cell memory formation after mild COVID-19. TCRdb reanalysed the 5' RACE reads using MiXCR and keeps one entry per CDR3 protein. The sample holds about 560,000 distinct CDR3 sequences, approximately 19% seen once. The sequenced sample was PBMCs or a T cell subset sorted from them (not recorded which). Receptors were obtained from an adult woman who had mild COVID-19 (a few samples of this study predate the infection). Cell type and time point are not known.

This chain connects TRBV5-1 to TRBJ1-6; D gene ambiguous. Deletions cut 0 bases from V and 7 bases from J, with 5 bases between. The CDR3 has 13 amino acids. Germline CDR1 SGHRS, CDR2 YFSETQ. CDR3 residues: CASSLDRNSPLHF. In nucleotides, the CDR3 is TGCGCCAGCAGCTTGGATAGGAATTCACCCCTCCACTTT.

This clonotype was observed a few times. This rearrangement joins TRBV7-9 to TRBJ2-7; 7 positions agree with TRBD1. V lost 5 bases and J lost 3; bases outside the gene matches: 16. This CDR3 is 17 amino acids long. Germline values: CDR1 SEHNR, CDR2 FQNEAQ (reference sequence). The CDR3: CASSPWAGTGDIYEQYF. CDR3 DNA sequence: TGTGCCAGCAGCCCTTGGGCAGGTACAGGGGATATCTACGAGCAGTACTTC.

This clonotype was seen more than once but under ten times. The gene calls are TRBV20-1 and TRBJ2-1; D is perhaps TRBD1 (5 bases). The CDR3 has 13 residues. V was trimmed by 3 bases and J by 3 bases, leaving 9 bases between them. CDR1 and CDR2 from the germline V gene are DFQATT and SNEGSKA (reference sequence). The CDR3 DNA reads TGCAGTGCTAGCCGGACAAACTACAATGAGCAGTTCTTC. This codes for CSASRTNYNEQFF.

This clonotype was observed a few times. The chain uses TRBV14 and TRBJ2-1, with D hard to call. The V and J ends lost 1 base and 6 bases respectively, with 7 bases between them. From germline, CDR1 is SGHDN and CDR2 FVKESK. This CDR3 has 13 amino acids. Written as DNA, the CDR3 is TGTGCCAGCAGCCAAGGGCAGCTCAATGAGCAGTTCTTC. This sequence encodes CASSQGQLNEQFF.

The table lists this clonotype with a few counts. This chain joins TRBV7-8 and TRBJ2-1, with D possibly matching TRBD2 (7 bases). V was trimmed by 2 bases and J by 3 bases, leaving 11 bases between them. This CDR3 contains 15 residues. Germline loops: CDR1 SGHVS, CDR2 FQNEAQ. The CDR3 region is CASSLWGGSYNEQFF. CDR3 DNA sequence: TGTGCCAGCAGCTTATGGGGGGGCAGCTACAATGAGCAGTTCTTC.

This clonotype has only a few counts. The chain couples TRBV11-2 to TRBJ2-3; D is uncertain. This CDR3 spans 15 amino acids. Germline V gene sequence: CDR1 SGHAT, CDR2 FQNNGV. V lost 5 bases to trimming and J lost 2 bases, with 14 bases between them. CDR3 nucleotides: TGTGCCAGCAGCCACTACTTTGGTGACACAGATACGCAGTATTTT. This codes for CASSHYFGDTDTQYF.

V usage is TRBV12-3 or TRBV12-4 and J usage is TRBJ1-4; unclear D gene. The CDR3 totals 14 residues. V shed 3 bases and J shed 5 bases, with 10 bases lying between them. The CDR3 DNA follows: TGTGCCAGCAGTTTCTGGGGTAGCAATGAAAAACTGTTTTTT. Protein product: CASSFWGSNEKLFF.

This clonotype was observed many times. The chain links TRBV25-1 to TRBJ2-5, with D hard to call. V was trimmed by 2 bases and J by 5 bases, leaving 0 bases between them. The germline V gene encodes CDR1 MGHDK and CDR2 SYGVNS. This CDR3 is built from 10 residues. This CDR3 reads CASSEETQYF. The DNA of the CDR3 is TGTGCCAGCAGTGAAGAGACCCAGTACTTC.

The J gene is TRBJ2-1, the V gene TRBV5-1; 12 bases match TRBD1. There are 16 residues in the CDR3. The V gene's germline CDR1 is SGHRS and CDR2 YFSETQ. V lost 4 bases and J lost 10; bases outside the gene matches: 12. This CDR3 is CASSVEGTGGLGEQFF. CDR3 nucleotides: TGCGCCAGCAGCGTGGAGGGGACAGGGGGCTTAGGGGAGCAGTTCTTC.

The chain carries TRBV6-1 and TRBJ2-7; D ambiguous. The CDR3 runs 16 residues. With 2 bases removed from V and 0 bases from J, the gap between germline ends came to 14 bases. Looked up from germline, CDR1 is MNHNS and CDR2 is SASEGT. CDR3 bases: TGTGCCAGCAGTGAAATAGTACTCCTACCCTCCTACGAGCAGTACTTC. It specifies CASSEIVLLPSYEQYF.

This clonotype was seen a few times. V usage is TRBV12-3 or TRBV12-4 and J usage is TRBJ2-2; D may be TRBD1 (5 bases). The V gene lost 3 bases and the J gene lost 4 bases, with 12 bases spanning the gap. The CDR3 totals 15 residues. The CDR3 DNA follows: TGTGCCAGCAGTTTTGGGGCAGGACGCACCGGGGAGCTGTTTTTT. It specifies CASSFGAGRTGELFF.

This clonotype showed up just a few times. V usage is TRBV15 and J usage is TRBJ1-1, with 8 bases that match TRBD1. Germline V gene sequence: CDR1 LNHNV, CDR2 YYDKDF (reference sequence). The CDR3 runs 14 residues. V trimming: 7 bases; J trimming: 1 base; junction bases outside the gene matches: 5. The CDR3 region is CATTGGSRNTEAFF. The CDR3 DNA sequence: TGTGCCACCACAGGGGGCTCTAGGAACACTGAAGCTTTCTTT.

The chain couples TRBV12-3 or TRBV12-4 to TRBJ2-3; D may be TRBD2 (5 bases). The V gene lost 3 bases and the J gene lost 3 bases, with 13 bases spanning the gap. The CDR3 runs 15 residues. The CDR3 protein is CASSLGWGETDTQYF. In DNA form, the CDR3 reads TGTGCCAGCAGTTTGGGGTGGGGAGAGACAGATACGCAGTATTTT.

The chain is built from TRBV15 and TRBJ2-2, with 9 bases that match TRBD2. Unmatched junction bases numbered 5, after V lost 1 base and J lost 5 bases. This CDR3 contains 16 residues. Germline-derived CDR1 and CDR2 are LNHNV and YYDKDF (reference sequence). CDR3 region: CATSRAAGGRTGELFF. CDR3 sequence (DNA): TGTGCCACCAGCAGAGCTGCGGGGGGGCGGACCGGGGAGCTGTTTTTT.

The V gene is TRBV3-1, the J gene TRBJ2-7, with 9 bases aligning to TRBD1. J gave up 4 bases and V 5 bases, and 6 bases lay outside the gene matches. Germline CDR1 reads LGHDT; CDR2 reads YNNKEL (reference sequence). The CDR3 is 14 residues long. The CDR3 here is CASSTGTGWYEQYF. The CDR3 region has the DNA TGTGCCAGCAGCACCGGGACAGGGTGGTACGAGCAGTACTTC.

This clonotype was observed a few times. This chain's CDR3 is CASSYSGLAGLTYEQYF. In DNA, the CDR3 is TGTGCCAGCAGTTACTCGGGACTAGCGGGGCTAACCTACGAGCAGTACTTC. This rearrangement joins TRBV6-2 or TRBV6-3 to TRBJ2-7; the match to TRBD2 covers 13 bases. The germline V gene encodes CDR1 MNHEY and CDR2 SVGEGT. The junction had 4 bases not matched to a gene; V was cut back by 0 bases and J by 2 bases. The CDR3 is 17 residues long.

The J gene is TRBJ1-1, the V gene TRBV27, with 9 bases lining up with TRBD1. Germline CDR1 and CDR2: MNHEY and SMNVEV (reference sequence). This CDR3 has 15 residues. Unmatched junction bases numbered 4, after V lost 4 bases and J lost 1 base. DNA of the CDR3: TGTGCCAGCAGTTACAGGGGGCTGAAGAACACTGAAGCTTTCTTT. Translated, it gives CASSYRGLKNTEAFF.

This clonotype has just a few counts. This chain joins TRBV20-1 and TRBJ2-7; 7 bases map to TRBD1. Germline lookup yields CDR1 DFQATT and CDR2 SNEGSKA (reference sequence). The CDR3 sequence is 11 residues long. The trim removed 4 bases at V and 3 bases at J, leaving 0 bases unmatched. CDR3 protein: CSATGGYEQYF. CDR3 nucleotides: TGCAGTGCTACAGGGGGCTACGAGCAGTACTTC.

Comment on this clonotype: The junction departs from the called germline gene at one end, perhaps through a read error. The chain links TRBV29-1 to TRBJ1-2, with 9 bases lining up with TRBD1. Germline assignment: CDR1 SQVTM and CDR2 ANQGSEA. The CDR3 spans 14 residues. The CDR3 reads CSVEDRGLNYGYTF. CDR3 sequence (DNA): TGCAGCGTGGAAGACAGGGGGTTAAACTATGGCTACACCTTC. Drawing the rest from reference TRBV29-1 and TRBJ1-2, the complete variable domain is SAVISQKPSRDICQRGTSLTIQCQVDSQVTMMFWYRQQPGQSLTLIATANQGSEATYESGFVIDKFPISRPNLTFSTLTVSNMSPEDSSIYLCSVEDRGLNYGYTFGSGTRLTVV.

This chain connects TRBV18 to TRBJ2-7; 10 positions match TRBD2. Trimming took 5 bases from V and 0 from J; bases not matched to a gene: 7. The germline gives CDR1 KGHSH, CDR2 LQKENI. The CDR3 sequence is 16 residues long. This CDR3 reads CASSSTSGNSSYEQYF. CDR3 in DNA: TGTGCCAGCTCATCAACTAGCGGGAACTCCTCCTACGAGCAGTACTTC.

This chain joins TRBV19 and TRBJ2-3, with D unresolved. V shed 3 bases and J shed 2 bases, with 12 bases lying between them. CDR3 length equals 15 residues. Germline V CDR1 and CDR2: LNHDA, SQIVND (reference sequence). CDR3 DNA: TGTGCCAGTAGTATTCGGGCCGGTTCCACAGATACGCAGTATTTT. The encoded protein is CASSIRAGSTDTQYF.

This sequence joins TRBV3-1 and TRBJ1-1; D unclear. The CDR3 runs to 13 residues. Trimming took off 1 base at V and 4 bases at J, with 7 bases between the two ends. CDR1 is LGHDT and CDR2 is YNNKEL in the germline V gene (reference sequence). CDR3 region: CASSQGPVTEAFF. The CDR3 DNA sequence: TGTGCCAGCAGCCAAGGTCCGGTCACTGAAGCTTTCTTT.

The gene calls are TRBV20-1 and TRBJ2-1, with TRBD2 matching over 14 bases. The germline V gene has CDR1 DFQATT and CDR2 SNEGSKA (reference sequence). This CDR3 has 16 amino acids. V trimming: 5 bases; J trimming: 3 bases; junction bases outside the gene matches: 6. In nucleotides, the CDR3 is TGCAGTGCTGGGTCGGGACTAGCGGGAGTCTACAATGAGCAGTTCTTC. Encoded protein: CSAGSGLAGVYNEQFF.

The chain joins TRBV6-6 to TRBJ2-3; TRBD2 aligns across 7 bases. The V segment lost 4 bases and the J segment 2 bases; nucleotides outside the gene matches: 6. The CDR3 extends over 15 amino acids. Germline CDR1 and CDR2: MNHNY and SVGAGI (reference sequence). The CDR3 spells CASSLSGAYTDTQYF. CDR3 bases: TGTGCCAGCAGTTTAAGCGGGGCATACACAGATACGCAGTATTTT.

This chain connects TRBV9 to TRBJ2-5; D possibly matches TRBD1 or TRBD2 (5 bases each). This CDR3 is built from 14 residues. V was trimmed by 2 bases and J by 3 bases, leaving 11 bases between them. Germline CDR1 reads SGDLS; CDR2 reads YYNGEE. The CDR3 DNA is TGTGCCAGCAGCGTCGGGACGGTAGAAGAGACCCAGTACTTC. Encoded protein: CASSVGTVEETQYF.

This chain uses TRBV7-9 with TRBJ2-7; no clear D. Trimming cost V 7 bases and J 0 bases, with 10 bases left between them. CDR1 and CDR2 from the germline V gene are SEHNR and FQNEAQ (reference sequence). This CDR3 is 13 amino acids long. The CDR3 loop reads CASTKAGSYEQYF. The CDR3, as DNA: TGTGCCAGCACCAAGGCAGGCTCCTACGAGCAGTACTTC.

This clonotype has a handful of counts. In nucleotides, the CDR3 is TGCGCCAGCAGCTCTAGGACAGGGGGCTGGGAGACCCAGTACTTC. As protein: CASSSRTGGWETQYF. The chain carries TRBV5-1 and TRBJ2-5, with 11 bases that match TRBD1. After removal of 3 bases from V and 5 bases from J, the junction contained 6 bases not matched to a gene. Germline loops: CDR1 SGHRS, CDR2 YFSETQ. CDR3 length: 15 residues.